The 24 T cell receptor beta chains in this list originate from one sample, sequenced in a study of OX40 agonist ivuxolimab in advanced cancers. TCRdb keeps only in-frame clones here, not all; method: immunoSEQ multiplex PCR. This sample has about 14,000 clones, with around 80% found just once. Sequences were derived from CD4+ or CD8+ T cells sorted from blood, sampled in a trial of the OX40 agonist ivuxolimab. These receptors were obtained from an adult with an advanced solid tumor such as melanoma, head and neck, liver or kidney cancer.

The chain carries TRBV9 and TRBJ1-2; 9 bases agree with TRBD1. Germline V lookup: CDR1 SGDLS, CDR2 YYNGEE. This CDR3 comprises 15 residues. V was clipped by 5 bases and J by 4 bases; unmatched bases: 9. The CDR3 sequence is CASSLTGTGTYGYTF. For the CDR3, the DNA is TGTGCCAGCAGTCTTACCGGGACAGGGACCTATGGCTACACCTTC.

The V and J genes are TRBV2 and TRBJ2-7; D is undetermined. V dropped 3 bases and J dropped 2 bases, with 11 bases sitting between them. CDR1 SNHLY and CDR2 FYNNEI come from the germline V gene. This CDR3 has 14 amino acids. The CDR3: CASSEGMLTYEQYF. The CDR3 DNA sequence: TGTGCCAGCAGTGAGGGTATGCTCACCTACGAGCAGTACTTC.

The chain joins TRBV14 to TRBJ2-1; D not resolved. The V end lost 5 bases, the J end lost 6 bases, and 11 bases lay between the germline ends. The CDR3 covers 13 residues. The germline gives CDR1 SGHDN, CDR2 FVKESK. Here the CDR3 DNA reads TGTGCCAGCAGCTTCTTCGGCAGCAATGAGCAGTTCTTC. This sequence encodes CASSFFGSNEQFF.

This rearrangement joins TRBV7-9 to TRBJ2-2, with 8 bases lining up with TRBD2. CDR1 is SEHNR and CDR2 is FQNEAQ in the germline V gene (reference sequence). V gave up 4 bases and J gave up 4 bases; unmatched junction bases: 11. There are 17 residues in the CDR3. CDR3 amino acids: CASSSTTSAPGTGELFF. The DNA of the CDR3 is TGTGCCAGCAGCTCGACGACTAGCGCCCCCGGCACCGGGGAGCTGTTTTTT.

The rearrangement links TRBV19 to TRBJ2-5; TRBD2 matches 7 bases. CDR3 length: 13 amino acids. CDR1 LNHDA and CDR2 SQIVND come from the germline V gene (reference sequence). The V gene end was trimmed by 3 bases and the J gene end by 6 bases; junction bases not matched to a gene: 4. Here the CDR3 reads CASSIGGSQTQYF. CDR3 in DNA: TGTGCCAGTAGTATTGGCGGGAGTCAGACCCAGTACTTC.

The CDR3 sequence is CASRLGQLVTGELFF. CDR3 sequence (DNA): TGTGCCAGCAGGCTGGGACAGCTCGTCACCGGGGAGCTGTTTTTT. This chain links TRBV2 with TRBJ2-2; 7 bases are a match to TRBD1. The CDR3 spans 15 residues. Germline V gene data show CDR1 as SNHLY and CDR2 as FYNNEI. J lost 4 bases, V lost 6 bases, and 8 bases had no gene match.

The CDR3 protein is CASRVGLAGGEQYF. DNA of the CDR3: TGTGCCAGCAGGGTCGGACTAGCGGGGGGCGAGCAGTACTTC. The chain is built from TRBV27 and TRBJ2-7, with 14 bases fitting TRBD2. Trimming took 6 bases from V and 6 from J; bases not matched to a gene: 4. Germline CDR1 is MNHEY and CDR2 is SMNVEV (reference sequence). The CDR3 sequence is 14 residues long.

The V gene is TRBV7-9, the J gene TRBJ2-1; D not certain. Germline V CDR1 and CDR2: SEHNR, FQNEAQ (reference sequence). There are 16 residues in the CDR3. V was trimmed by 5 bases and J by 0 bases, leaving 14 bases between them. CDR3 in amino acids: CASSPLDRGSYNEQFF. CDR3 DNA: TGTGCCAGCAGCCCTTTGGATCGCGGCTCCTACAATGAGCAGTTCTTC.

V usage is TRBV10-3 and J usage is TRBJ2-7, with D perhaps TRBD1 (6 bases). This CDR3 is 17 amino acids long. Germline lookup yields CDR1 ENHRY and CDR2 SYGVKD. The V gene lost 3 bases and the J gene lost 2 bases, with 20 bases spanning the gap. The CDR3 region has the DNA TGTGCCATCAGTGATGCGGGTCGATGGACAGCAACCTACGAGCAGTACTTC. Amino acid sequence: CAISDAGRWTATYEQYF.

The V call is TRBV7-9, the J call TRBJ1-1, with 9 bases matching TRBD1. This CDR3 spans 15 amino acids. Germline CDR1 reads SEHNR; CDR2 reads FQNEAQ (reference sequence). The V and J ends lost 2 bases and 3 bases, in that order; junction bases with no gene match: 4. The CDR3 is CASSLHRGLHTEAFF. In DNA form, the CDR3 reads TGTGCCAGCAGCTTACACAGGGGGCTTCACACTGAAGCTTTCTTT.

The chain combines TRBV9 with TRBJ2-1, with 10 positions matching TRBD2. The CDR3 spans 14 residues. Germline values: CDR1 SGDLS, CDR2 YYNGEE. Trimming removed 4 bases from V and 8 bases from J; junction bases left unmatched: 6. DNA for the CDR3: TGTGCCAGCAGCTTACCCCTAGCGGGGGATGAGCAGTTCTTC. This translates into CASSLPLAGDEQFF.

This chain links TRBV4-3 with TRBJ2-7; a possible D gene is TRBD1 (6 bases). Germline CDR1 reads LGHNA; CDR2 reads YSLEER. The V end was cut by 6 bases, the J end by 6 bases, with 15 bases between. This CDR3 spans 13 amino acids. The CDR3 coding sequence is TGCGCCAGCAGTCGGAACAGGGTGCGCGAGCAGTACTTC. Protein sequence: CASSRNRVREQYF.

The rearrangement joins TRBV7-9 to TRBJ1-2; 7 bases are a match to TRBD1. The V segment lost 5 bases and the J segment 8 bases; nucleotides outside the gene matches: 5. Per germline, CDR1 SEHNR and CDR2 FQNEAQ (reference sequence). The CDR3 runs to 12 residues. Here the CDR3 reads CASSPGGFGYTF. The DNA of the CDR3 is TGTGCCAGCAGCCCAGGGGGGTTCGGCTACACCTTC.

This chain joins TRBV7-2 and TRBJ1-5, with TRBD1 as a possible D gene (5 bases). Trimming took 3 bases from V and 2 from J, leaving 14 bases between them. The length of the CDR3 is 16 residues. The germline gives CDR1 SGHTA, CDR2 FQGNSA. The CDR3 nucleotides are TGTGCCAGCAGCTTCGTTTTAGGGGCCGGCAATCAGCCCCAGCATTTT. It encodes CASSFVLGAGNQPQHF.

This clone was observed a few times. The gene calls are TRBV6-5 and TRBJ2-5; 7 bases map to TRBD2. The CDR3 consists of 14 residues. The germline V gene encodes CDR1 MNHEY and CDR2 SVGAGI. Losses at the gene ends were 5 bases for V and 2 bases for J; bases not matched to a gene: 5. The CDR3, as DNA: TGTGCCAGCAGTGCCGGGGGGAGACAAGAGACCCAGTACTTC. This translates into CASSAGGRQETQYF.

The V gene is TRBV4-1, the J gene TRBJ1-1; 8 bases are a match to TRBD1. The CDR3 is made up of 14 amino acids. The germline gives CDR1 MGHRA, CDR2 YSYEKL. V was pared by 5 bases and J by 5 bases, with 7 bases of the junction left unmatched. CDR3 in amino acids: CASSGDRGFTEAFF. As DNA, the CDR3 is TGCGCCAGCAGCGGTGACAGGGGTTTTACTGAAGCTTTCTTT.

The chain recombines TRBV9 with TRBJ2-7; the match to TRBD1 covers 9 bases. The CDR3 extends over 14 amino acids. After removal of 4 bases from V and 2 bases from J, the junction contained 4 bases not matched to a gene. Looked up from germline, CDR1 is SGDLS and CDR2 is YYNGEE. DNA for the CDR3: TGTGCCAGCAGCACGGGACAGGGAGCCTACGAGCAGTACTTC. Amino acids: CASSTGQGAYEQYF.

The chain is built from TRBV19 and TRBJ1-5; D is ambiguous. V was cut by 4 bases and J by 0 bases, with 1 base left in between. The CDR3 consists of 12 residues. The germline V gene has CDR1 LNHDA and CDR2 SQIVND (reference sequence). The CDR3 loop reads CASSNSNQPQHF. The CDR3 region has the DNA TGTGCCAGTAGTAATAGCAATCAGCCCCAGCATTTT.

The chain carries TRBV27 and TRBJ1-6; D gene unclear. Germline V gene data show CDR1 as MNHEY and CDR2 as SMNVEV (reference sequence). The V and J ends lost 0 bases and 7 bases respectively, with 10 bases between them. This CDR3 has 15 residues. The CDR3: CASSLSKGWNSPLHF. The CDR3 region has the DNA TGTGCCAGCAGTTTATCGAAGGGATGGAATTCACCCCTCCACTTT.

In its sample, this clone is medium-sized. The rearrangement joins TRBV29-1 to TRBJ2-7, with D tentatively TRBD2 (5 bases). Germline values: CDR1 SQVTM, CDR2 ANQGSEA. Trimming took 6 bases from V and 7 from J, leaving 13 bases between them. CDR3 length: 11 amino acids. The CDR3 protein is CSVEKEAEQYF. The CDR3 nucleotides read TGCAGCGTCGAGAAGGAGGCAGAGCAGTACTTC.

The rearrangement uses TRBV11-3 and TRBJ1-1; D gene unclear. CDR3 length: 13 residues. The germline gives CDR1 SGHNT, CDR2 YENEEA. V dropped 1 base and J dropped 2 bases, with 5 bases sitting between them. The CDR3 nucleotides are TGTGCCAGCAGCTTAGCGGGTAACACTGAAGCTTTCTTT. This encodes CASSLAGNTEAFF. Variable domain in full (rest from reference TRBV11-3 and TRBJ1-1): EAGVVQSPRYKIIEKKQPVAFWCNPISGHNTLYWYLQNLGQGPELLIRYENEEAVDDSQLPKDRFSAERLKGVDSTLKIQPAELGDSAVYLCASSLAGNTEAFFGQGTRLTVV.

The chain employs TRBV4-3 and TRBJ2-2; 12 positions match TRBD2. The CDR3 is 17 residues long. V lost 4 bases, J lost 2 bases, and 5 bases stayed unmatched. Germline V gene sequence: CDR1 LGHNA, CDR2 YSLEER. CDR3 in DNA: TGCGCCAGCAGCCCAGGACTAGCGGGACCCAACACCGGGGAGCTGTTTTTT. This sequence encodes CASSPGLAGPNTGELFF.

The rearrangement uses TRBV27 and TRBJ2-1; TRBD2 matches at 8 bases. Germline V gene data show CDR1 as MNHEY and CDR2 as SMNVEV (reference sequence). The CDR3 has 15 residues. V shed 6 bases, J shed 5 bases, and the junction held 9 bases outside the gene matches. CDR3 loop: CASRQATSDDNEQFF. In DNA form, the CDR3 reads TGTGCCAGCAGACAAGCGACTAGCGACGACAATGAGCAGTTCTTC.

This clone appeared a single time. The rearrangement uses TRBV25-1 and TRBJ1-2, with D possibly TRBD1 on 6 matching bases. V was pared by 3 bases and J by 4 bases, with 18 bases between. CDR3 length equals 16 residues. CDR1 and CDR2 (germline): MGHDK, SYGVNS. In DNA form, the CDR3 reads TGTGCCAGCAGTGACACCCAAAAACAGGGACCCTATGGCTACACCTTC. Its protein product is CASSDTQKQGPYGYTF.